The 21 T cell receptor beta chains presented below share a single source sample, sequenced in a study of OX40 agonist ivuxolimab in advanced cancers. Repertoires were generated with immunoSEQ multiplex PCR, while TCRdb's copy carries only in-frame clones and drops some. The sample includes about 40,000 clones, approximately 88% of them seen just once. Source: CD4+ or CD8+ T cells sorted from blood, taken in a trial of the OX40 agonist ivuxolimab. The receptors originated from an adult with an advanced solid tumor such as melanoma, head and neck, liver or kidney cancer.

This clone appeared a single time. This chain links TRBV9 with TRBJ2-7; 8 bases map to TRBD2. CDR1 and CDR2 from the germline V gene are SGDLS and YYNGEE. V shed 4 bases, J shed 4 bases, and the junction held 4 bases outside the gene matches. The CDR3 has 13 amino acids. The CDR3 reads CASSPGGRYEQYF. In nucleotides, the CDR3 is TGTGCCAGCAGCCCGGGGGGGCGGTACGAGCAGTACTTC.

The V and J genes are TRBV5-6 and TRBJ2-7; D possibly corresponds to TRBD1 (6 bases). The CDR3 runs 14 residues. Per germline, CDR1 SGHDT and CDR2 YYEEEE. V gave up 4 bases and J gave up 0 bases, with 11 bases separating them. CDR3 protein: CASSGDILSYEQYF. The CDR3 bases are TGTGCCAGCAGCGGGGACATCCTCTCCTACGAGCAGTACTTC.

This chain links TRBV7-6 with TRBJ2-3; 14 nucleotides align to TRBD2. Trimming at V came to 4 bases and at J to 3 bases, leaving 6 bases not matched to a gene. Germline CDR1 SGHVS, CDR2 FNYEAQ. The CDR3 extends over 17 amino acids. CDR3 sequence reads: CASSSPGLAGVTDTQYF. The DNA of the CDR3 is TGTGCCAGCAGCTCACCGGGACTAGCGGGAGTTACAGATACGCAGTATTTT. Full variable domain (rest looked up from reference TRBV7-6 and TRBJ2-3): GAGVSQSPRYKVTKRGQDVALRCDPISGHVSLYWYRQALGQGPEFLTYFNYEAQQDKSGLPNDRFSAERPEGSISTLTIQRTEQRDSAMYRCASSSPGLAGVTDTQYFGPGTRLTVL.

The rearrangement uses TRBV27 and TRBJ2-1, with 12 bases fitting TRBD2. The germline V gene has CDR1 MNHEY and CDR2 SMNVEV (reference sequence). The CDR3 has 15 residues. V was pared by 3 bases and J by 10 bases, with 7 bases of the junction left unmatched. In DNA, the CDR3 is TGTGCCAGCAGTTTCCTTGGACTAGCGGGACAAGAGCAGTTCTTC. The encoded protein is CASSFLGLAGQEQFF.

This chain links TRBV28 with TRBJ1-1, with D tentatively TRBD1 (6 bases). The germline V and J ends were trimmed by 2 bases and 3 bases, with 10 bases remaining between them. This CDR3 region has 14 residues. Germline V lookup: CDR1 MDHEN, CDR2 SYDVKM. CDR3 sequence: CASSLETGYTEAFF. The CDR3 DNA is TGTGCCAGCAGTTTAGAAACAGGGTACACTGAAGCTTTCTTT.

This chain uses TRBV30 with TRBJ2-3; TRBD2 agrees at 9 bases. V dropped 0 bases and J dropped 2; count of bases not matched to a gene: 6. This CDR3 region has 16 residues. Germline assignment: CDR1 GTSNPN and CDR2 SVGIG (reference sequence). The CDR3 DNA reads as TGTGCCTGGAGTGTAAGGGCTAGCGGGGCCACAGATACGCAGTATTTT. It translates to CAWSVRASGATDTQYF.

J is TRBJ2-7 and V is TRBV5-1; 8 bases are a match to TRBD1. V lost 3 bases, J lost 0 bases, and 2 bases stayed unmatched. Germline V gives CDR1 SGHRS, CDR2 YFSETQ. This CDR3 spans 14 amino acids. CDR3 sequence: CASSWGTGSYEQYF. The CDR3 DNA reads TGCGCCAGCAGCTGGGGGACAGGCTCCTACGAGCAGTACTTC.

This sequence joins TRBV27 and TRBJ1-1; D unclear. The V end was cut by 2 bases, the J end by 1 base, with 5 bases between. From germline, CDR1 is MNHEY and CDR2 SMNVEV (reference sequence). This CDR3 is built from 13 residues. In DNA form, the CDR3 reads TGTGCCAGCAGTTTAGGAACGAACACTGAAGCTTTCTTT. It encodes CASSLGTNTEAFF.

The CDR3 DNA follows: TGTGCCAGCAGCGTCTGGGGTACCCCCTACAATGAGCAGTTCTTC. The encoded protein is CASSVWGTPYNEQFF. This rearrangement joins TRBV9 to TRBJ2-1; D remains ambiguous. From germline, CDR1 is SGDLS and CDR2 YYNGEE. The CDR3 extends over 15 amino acids. Trimming removed 2 bases at V and 2 bases at J, with 11 bases between. Full variable domain (outside the CDR3, taken from reference TRBV9 and TRBJ2-1): DSGVTQTPKHLITATGQRVTLRCSPRSGDLSVYWYQQSLDQGLQFLIQYYNGEERAKGNILERFSAQQFPDLHSELNLSSLELGDSALYFCASSVWGTPYNEQFFGPGTRLTVL.

The chain has TRBV7-9 and TRBJ2-7, with D possibly TRBD2 on 5 matching bases. Trimming cost V 4 bases and J 1 base, with 11 bases left between them. Germline CDR1 and CDR2: SEHNR and FQNEAQ (reference sequence). The CDR3 is 14 residues long. The CDR3 sequence is CASSSILESYEQYF. The CDR3 coding sequence is TGTGCCAGCAGCTCGATACTAGAGTCCTACGAGCAGTACTTC.

This clone was picked up a small number of times. The chain is built from TRBV15 and TRBJ2-2, with D possibly matching TRBD2 (5 bases). The V end was cut by 5 bases, the J end by 6 bases, with 10 bases between. Germline V gene data show CDR1 as LNHNV and CDR2 as YYDKDF (reference sequence). CDR3 length: 13 residues. The CDR3 DNA reads TGTGCCACCAGCGTTCGGGGATCCGGGGAGCTGTTTTTT. It translates to CATSVRGSGELFF. The whole variable domain, filled in from reference TRBV15 and TRBJ2-2, reads DAMVIQNPRYQVTQFGKPVTLSCSQTLNHNVMYWYQQKSSQAPKLLFHYYDKDFNNEADTPDNFQSRRPNTSFCFLDIRSPGLGDTAMYLCATSVRGSGELFFGEGSRLTVL.

The CDR3 reads CASSYSVAPGGDTQYF. CDR3 DNA: TGTGCCAGCAGTTACTCGGTAGCCCCTGGAGGAGATACGCAGTATTTT. This chain connects TRBV6-5 to TRBJ2-3; a weak D match, TRBD2 (5 bases). There are 16 residues in the CDR3. Germline V gene sequence: CDR1 MNHEY, CDR2 SVGAGI. V was pared by 0 bases and J by 5 bases, with 15 bases between.

The chain carries TRBV5-4 and TRBJ2-2; TRBD2 agrees at 9 bases. CDR1 and CDR2 from the germline V gene are SGHNT and YYREEE (reference sequence). This CDR3 contains 15 residues. V lost 0 bases, J lost 5 bases, and 2 bases stayed unmatched. The CDR3 DNA reads TGTGCCAGCAGCTTGGGACTAGCGGAGACCGGGGAGCTGTTTTTT. It translates to CASSLGLAETGELFF.

The chain has TRBV28 and TRBJ1-2; possible D gene TRBD1, 5 bases. This CDR3 has 14 amino acids. V lost 6 bases to trimming and J lost 4 bases, with 15 bases between them. CDR1 is MDHEN and CDR2 is SYDVKM in the germline V gene. CDR3 in DNA: TGTGCCAGCAGGGACCCGGGGCAAGCCTATGGCTACACCTTC. This translates into CASRDPGQAYGYTF.

The chain is built from TRBV12-5 and TRBJ2-2; 8 bases match TRBD2. Per the germline V gene, CDR1 is LGHNT and CDR2 is FRNRAP. This CDR3 is 15 amino acids long. Unmatched junction bases numbered 6, after V lost 3 bases and J lost 6 bases. The CDR3 loop reads CASGFSAGEAGELFF. CDR3 nucleotides: TGTGCTAGTGGTTTTTCAGCGGGAGAAGCCGGGGAGCTGTTTTTT.

The chain uses TRBV7-9 and TRBJ2-1; 9 nucleotides line up with TRBD2. CDR3 size: 16 residues. J lost 5 bases, V lost 4 bases, and 9 bases had no gene match. Germline lookup yields CDR1 SEHNR and CDR2 FQNEAQ (reference sequence). This CDR3 is CASSSGSSGIHNEQFF. The CDR3 bases are TGTGCCAGCAGCTCGGGGTCTAGCGGGATACACAATGAGCAGTTCTTC.

The chain couples TRBV10-3 to TRBJ1-2; 7 nucleotides line up with TRBD1. With 3 bases clipped from V and 5 bases from J, the junction kept 6 bases outside the gene matches. Germline CDR1 ENHRY, CDR2 SYGVKD. The CDR3 length is 14 residues. The CDR3: CAISDTGTEYGYTF. For the CDR3, the DNA is TGTGCCATCAGTGATACCGGGACAGAGTATGGCTACACCTTC.

This clone was found a few times. This chain uses TRBV18 with TRBJ2-1; maybe TRBD2 (5 bases). CDR1 is KGHSH, CDR2 LQKENI, per germline. V was cut by 3 bases and J by 8 bases, with 17 bases left in between. The CDR3 has 15 amino acids. The CDR3 loop is CASSPPGVRRDEQFF. In DNA, the CDR3 is TGTGCCAGCTCACCTCCCGGGGTCCGACGGGATGAGCAGTTCTTC. Full variable domain (remainder filled in from reference TRBV18 and TRBJ2-1): NAGVMQNPRHLVRRRGQEARLRCSPMKGHSHVYWYRQLPEEGLKFMVYLQKENIIDESGMPKERFSAEFPKEGPSILRIQQVVRGDSAAYFCASSPPGVRRDEQFFGPGTRLTVL.

J is TRBJ2-1 and V is TRBV28, with D uncertain. The V end was cut by 6 bases, the J end by 3 bases, with 12 bases between. CDR3 length equals 14 residues. Germline CDR1 is MDHEN and CDR2 is SYDVKM. The CDR3, as DNA: TGTGCCAGCAGCGAGACCGTTCGCTACAATGAGCAGTTCTTC. Its translation is CASSETVRYNEQFF.

The chain joins TRBV7-2 to TRBJ1-6; D gene ambiguous. CDR1 is SGHTA and CDR2 is FQGNSA in the germline V gene. V lost 6 bases, J lost 9 bases, and 12 bases lay in between. This CDR3 has 13 amino acids. CDR3 sequence reads: CASRSNGVSPLHF. The CDR3 nucleotides read TGTGCCAGCAGGTCAAATGGGGTTTCACCCCTCCACTTT.

The genes are TRBV28 and TRBJ2-1; 9 positions match TRBD2. V lost 7 bases to trimming and J lost 8 bases; unmatched junction nucleotides: 12. Per germline, CDR1 MDHEN and CDR2 SYDVKM. This CDR3 has 15 amino acids. CDR3 sequence: CASTIGAGGRDEQFF. For the CDR3, the DNA is TGTGCCAGCACCATCGGAGCGGGAGGTAGGGATGAGCAGTTCTTC. Using reference TRBV28 and TRBJ2-1 for the parts outside the CDR3, the full variable domain is DVKVTQSSRYLVKRTGEKVFLECVQDMDHENMFWYRQDPGLGLRLIYFSYDVKMKEKGDIPEGYSVSREKKERFSLILESASTNQTSMYLCASTIGAGGRDEQFFGPGTRLTVL.